Listed below are T cell receptor beta chains from one sample, sequenced in a study of cytomegalovirus exposure and HLA in healthy donors. TCRdb keeps only in-frame clones here, not all; method: immunoSEQ multiplex PCR. The sample includes 150,000 to 200,000 clones, around three quarters seen only once; the top ten take about 2.2%. What was sequenced was PBMCs. Every receptor here comes from a woman aged 50 to 65 in good health and CMV-seronegative. CDR3s leave out the opening cysteine and the closing phenylalanine or tryptophan. The order of the fields is V gene, J gene, CDR3 protein.

TRBV29-1	TRBJ2-5	SVPRGETQY
TRBV11-2	TRBJ1-6	ASSPPGAFRISDSPLH
TRBV2	TRBJ2-1	ASSEGTSKYEQF
TRBV28	TRBJ2-2	ASSLKRQAYTGELF
TRBV9	NA	ASSVGTNSYEQY
TRBV5-6	TRBJ2-2	ASGRVPTPTGELF
TRBV10-3	TRBJ2-7	AISESYWASSTSSYEQY
TRBV10-3	TRBJ2-2	AISAGSSTGELF
TRBV5-1	TRBJ2-7	ASSPDAGARVGYEQY
TRBV7-6	TRBJ2-7	ASRPLGGVEQY
TRBV6-1	TRBJ2-1	ASSEGRVGGSYNEQF
TRBV19	TRBJ2-7	ASSIVAGNYEQY
TRBV4-3	TRBJ2-3	ASSQVTVADTQY
TRBV21-1	TRBJ1-5	ASIRDRGFPQH
TRBV6-1	TRBJ2-7	ASSEAGGPPYEQY
TRBV28	TRBJ1-5	ASSFPAGLNSNQPQH
TRBV11-2	TRBJ1-2	ASSLDLGEVGYT